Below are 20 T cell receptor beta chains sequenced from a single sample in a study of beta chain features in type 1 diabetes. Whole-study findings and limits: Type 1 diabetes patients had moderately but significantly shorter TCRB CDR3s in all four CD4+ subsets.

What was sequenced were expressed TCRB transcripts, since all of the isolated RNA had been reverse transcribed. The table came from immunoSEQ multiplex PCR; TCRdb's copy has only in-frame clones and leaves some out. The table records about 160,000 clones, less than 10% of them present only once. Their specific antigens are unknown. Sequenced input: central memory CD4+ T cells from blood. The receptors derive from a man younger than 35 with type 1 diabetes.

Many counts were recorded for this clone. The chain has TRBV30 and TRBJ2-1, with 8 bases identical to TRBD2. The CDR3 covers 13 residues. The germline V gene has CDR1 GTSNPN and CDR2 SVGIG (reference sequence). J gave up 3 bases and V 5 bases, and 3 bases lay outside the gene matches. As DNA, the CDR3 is TGTGCCTGGTCAGCGGGAGTCTACAATGAGCAGTTCTTC. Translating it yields CAWSAGVYNEQFF.

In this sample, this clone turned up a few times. CDR3 in amino acids: CASSADNSNQPQHF. The CDR3 DNA reads as TGTGCCAGCAGCGCCGACAATAGCAATCAGCCCCAGCATTTT. V and J are TRBV11-2 and TRBJ1-5; no clear D. Trimming took 5 bases from V and 0 from J, leaving 8 bases between them. Germline CDR1 reads SGHAT; CDR2 reads FQNNGV. CDR3 length: 14 residues.

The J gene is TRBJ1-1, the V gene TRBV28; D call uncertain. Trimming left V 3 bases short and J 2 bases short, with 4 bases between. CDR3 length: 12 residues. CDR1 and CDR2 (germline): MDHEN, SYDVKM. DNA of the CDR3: TGTGCCAGCAGTTTCTTAAACACTGAAGCTTTCTTT. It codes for CASSFLNTEAFF.

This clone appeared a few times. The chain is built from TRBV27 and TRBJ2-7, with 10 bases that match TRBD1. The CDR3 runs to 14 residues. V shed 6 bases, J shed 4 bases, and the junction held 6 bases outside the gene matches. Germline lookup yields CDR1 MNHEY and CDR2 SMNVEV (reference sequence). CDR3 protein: CASRRTGGGYEQYF. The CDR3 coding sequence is TGTGCCAGCAGACGGACAGGGGGAGGGTACGAGCAGTACTTC.

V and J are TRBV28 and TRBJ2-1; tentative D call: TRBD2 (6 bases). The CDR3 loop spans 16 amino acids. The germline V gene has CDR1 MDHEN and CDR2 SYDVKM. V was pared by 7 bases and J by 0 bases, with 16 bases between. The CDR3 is CASTTSGDSSYNEQFF. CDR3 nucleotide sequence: TGTGCCAGCACAACTTCGGGGGATAGCTCCTACAATGAGCAGTTCTTC.

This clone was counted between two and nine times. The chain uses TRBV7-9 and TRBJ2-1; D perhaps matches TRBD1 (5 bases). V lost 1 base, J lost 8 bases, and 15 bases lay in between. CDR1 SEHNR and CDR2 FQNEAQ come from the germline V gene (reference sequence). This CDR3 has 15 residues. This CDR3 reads CASSLVWAEGDEQFF. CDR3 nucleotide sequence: TGTGCCAGCAGCTTAGTATGGGCCGAAGGGGATGAGCAGTTCTTC.

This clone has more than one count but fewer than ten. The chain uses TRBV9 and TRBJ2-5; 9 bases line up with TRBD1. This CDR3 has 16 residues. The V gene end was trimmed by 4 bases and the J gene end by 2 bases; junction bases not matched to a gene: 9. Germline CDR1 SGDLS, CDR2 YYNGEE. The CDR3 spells CASSRLGTGPQETQYF. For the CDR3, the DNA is TGTGCCAGCAGCCGACTGGGGACAGGGCCGCAAGAGACCCAGTACTTC.

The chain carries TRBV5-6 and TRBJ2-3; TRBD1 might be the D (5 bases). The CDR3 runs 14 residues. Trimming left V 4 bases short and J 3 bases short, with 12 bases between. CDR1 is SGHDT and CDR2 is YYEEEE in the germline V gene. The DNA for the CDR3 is TGTGCCAGCAGCCCCAACCAGGGAACAGATACGCAGTATTTT. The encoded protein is CASSPNQGTDTQYF.

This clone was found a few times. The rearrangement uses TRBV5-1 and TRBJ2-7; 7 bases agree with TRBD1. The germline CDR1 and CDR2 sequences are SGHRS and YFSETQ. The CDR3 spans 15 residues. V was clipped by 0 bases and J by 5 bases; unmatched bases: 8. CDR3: CASSLARDRSHEQYF. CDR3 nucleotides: TGCGCCAGCAGCTTGGCCAGGGACAGATCCCACGAGCAGTACTTC.

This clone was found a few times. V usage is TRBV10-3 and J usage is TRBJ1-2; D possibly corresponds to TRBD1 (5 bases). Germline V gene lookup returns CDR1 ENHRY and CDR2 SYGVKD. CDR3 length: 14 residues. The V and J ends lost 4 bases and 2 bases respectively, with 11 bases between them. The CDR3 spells CAISGQQVNYGYTF. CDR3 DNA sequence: TGTGCCATCAGTGGACAGCAAGTAAACTATGGCTACACCTTC.

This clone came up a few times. The CDR3, as DNA: TGTGCCAGCTCACCATGGGACAAGGACACTGAAGCTTTCTTT. This translates into CASSPWDKDTEAFF. This sequence joins TRBV18 and TRBJ1-1; the D gene is possibly TRBD1 (6 bases). This CDR3 comprises 14 residues. The germline V gene has CDR1 KGHSH and CDR2 LQKENI. V lost 2 bases and J 3 bases, leaving 10 bases between the germline ends.

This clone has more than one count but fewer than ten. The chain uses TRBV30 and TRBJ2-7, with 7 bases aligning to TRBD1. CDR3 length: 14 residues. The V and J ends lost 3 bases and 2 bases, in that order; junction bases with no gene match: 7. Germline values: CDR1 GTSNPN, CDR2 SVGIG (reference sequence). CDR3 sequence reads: CAWSPGGSAYEQYF. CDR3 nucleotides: TGTGCCTGGAGCCCAGGGGGATCGGCCTACGAGCAGTACTTC.

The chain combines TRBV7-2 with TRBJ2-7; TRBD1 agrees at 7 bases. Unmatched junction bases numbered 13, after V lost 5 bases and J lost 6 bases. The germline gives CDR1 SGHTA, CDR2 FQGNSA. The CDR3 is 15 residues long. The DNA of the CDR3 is TGTGCCAGCAGCAGATCAGCGCGGACAGGCGTCGAGCAGTACTTC. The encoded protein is CASSRSARTGVEQYF.

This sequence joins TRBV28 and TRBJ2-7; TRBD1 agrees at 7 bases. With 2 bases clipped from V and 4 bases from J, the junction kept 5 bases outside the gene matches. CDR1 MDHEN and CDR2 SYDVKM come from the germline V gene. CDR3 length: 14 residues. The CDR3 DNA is TGTGCCAGCAGTTTACCCGGGACAGTATACGAGCAGTACTTC. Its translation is CASSLPGTVYEQYF.

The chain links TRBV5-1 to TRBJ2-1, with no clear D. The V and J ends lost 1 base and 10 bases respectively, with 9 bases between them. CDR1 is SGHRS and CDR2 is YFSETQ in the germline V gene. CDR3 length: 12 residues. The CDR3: CASSLQTSEQFF. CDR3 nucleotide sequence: TGCGCCAGCAGCTTGCAAACGAGCGAGCAGTTCTTC.

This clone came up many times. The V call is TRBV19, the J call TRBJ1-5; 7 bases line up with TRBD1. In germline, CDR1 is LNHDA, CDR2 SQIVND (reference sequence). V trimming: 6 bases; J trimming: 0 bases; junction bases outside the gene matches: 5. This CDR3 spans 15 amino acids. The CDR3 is CASSQTGHSNQPQHF. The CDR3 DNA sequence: TGTGCCAGTAGCCAGACAGGGCATAGCAATCAGCCCCAGCATTTT.

In DNA form, the CDR3 reads TGTGCCAGCACTCCCCGGTACAGGCCCAATTCACCCCTCCACTTT. Translated: CASTPRYRPNSPLHF. The chain recombines TRBV6-5 with TRBJ1-6; TRBD1 might be the D (5 bases). Germline V gives CDR1 MNHEY, CDR2 SVGAGI. Trimming removed 7 bases from V and 7 bases from J, with 17 bases in between. This CDR3 is built from 15 residues.

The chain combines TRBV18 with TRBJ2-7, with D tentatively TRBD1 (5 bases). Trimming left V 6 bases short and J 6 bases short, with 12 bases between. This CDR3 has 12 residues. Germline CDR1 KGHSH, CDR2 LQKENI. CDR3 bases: TGTGCCAGCTCTCCGGACAACGGCGAGCAGTACTTC. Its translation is CASSPDNGEQYF.

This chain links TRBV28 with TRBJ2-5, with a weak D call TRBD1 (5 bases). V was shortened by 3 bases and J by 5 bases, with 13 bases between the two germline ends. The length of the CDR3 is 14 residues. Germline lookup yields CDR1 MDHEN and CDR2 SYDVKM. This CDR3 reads CASSFPGPSETQYF. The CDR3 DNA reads TGTGCCAGCAGTTTCCCAGGGCCTTCGGAGACCCAGTACTTC.

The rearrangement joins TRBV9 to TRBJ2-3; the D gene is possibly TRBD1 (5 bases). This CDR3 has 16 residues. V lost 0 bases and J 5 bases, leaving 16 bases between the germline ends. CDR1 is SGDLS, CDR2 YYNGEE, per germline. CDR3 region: CASSVGGGAAGDTQYF. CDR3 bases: TGTGCCAGCAGCGTAGGGGGTGGGGCTGCCGGAGATACGCAGTATTTT.